Listed below are T cell receptor beta chains from one sample, sequenced in a study of blood T cells in healthy people across ages. Each CDR3 protein gets one entry after TCRdb re-called the 5' RACE reads with MiXCR. The sample includes 750,000 to 950,000 distinct CDR3 sequences, about 27% seen only once; the top ten take around 9.6%. These data were also reused for a study on T cells of mothers and their children.

Sequenced input: blood. The receptors were gathered from a woman in her forties in good health. The CDR3 runs from the conserved cysteine through the conserved F or W. The order of the fields is D gene, J gene, V gene, clone size, CDR3 protein, CDR3 DNA. The D gene is left open where the match is weak. Clone size appears in some rows only: once, few, many, or a class for an expanded clone.

D: TRBD1; J: TRBJ2-7; V: TRBV7-2; size: few; CDR3: CASSSSRQGQVEQYF; DNA: TGTGCCAGCAGCTCATCAAGACAGGGGCAGGTCGAGCAGTACTTC
D: NA; J: TRBJ1-4; V: TRBV30; size: NA; CDR3: CAWRKVGTNEKLFF; DNA: TGTGCCTGGAGAAAGGTCGGAACTAATGAAAAACTGTTTTTT
D: TRBD1; J: TRBJ2-5; V: TRBV6-2/TRBV6-3; size: many; CDR3: CASSTGQGAQGETQYF; DNA: TGTGCCAGCAGCACCGGACAGGGGGCGCAGGGAGAGACCCAGTACTTC
D: NA; J: TRBJ2-5; V: TRBV2; size: many; CDR3: CASGSVGQETQYF; DNA: TGTGCCAGCGGAAGTGTCGGTCAAGAGACCCAGTACTTC
D: TRBD2; J: TRBJ2-5; V: TRBV20-1; size: NA; CDR3: CSATGLAGRYQETQYF; DNA: TGCAGTGCTACCGGACTAGCGGGGAGGTACCAAGAGACCCAGTACTTC
D: NA; J: TRBJ1-2; V: TRBV28; size: many; CDR3: CAGLTRRNVGYGYTF; DNA: TGTGCCGGCCTGACTAGGCGAAATGTGGGATATGGCTACACCTTC
D: NA; J: TRBJ1-2; V: TRBV11-2; size: NA; CDR3: CASSSIRGDYGYTF; DNA: TGTGCCAGCAGCTCTATTCGGGGGGACTATGGCTACACCTTC
D: TRBD1; J: TRBJ1-1; V: TRBV3-1; size: NA; CDR3: CASSTRDSPVNTEAFF; DNA: TGTGCCAGCAGCACCCGGGACAGCCCTGTGAACACTGAAGCTTTCTTT
D: NA; J: TRBJ1-6; V: TRBV9; size: NA; CDR3: CASSPRRSDSPLHF; DNA: TGTGCCAGCAGCCCCCGACGGTCGGATTCACCCCTCCACTTT
D: NA; J: TRBJ1-1; V: TRBV7-3; size: NA; CDR3: CASSPTGQGMNTEAFF; DNA: TGTGCCAGCAGCCCCACGGGGCAGGGGATGAACACTGAAGCTTTCTTT
D: TRBD1; J: TRBJ1-1; V: TRBV6-5; size: few; CDR3: CASSYQRTGTMGSTEAFF; DNA: TGTGCCAGCAGTTACCAAAGGACAGGGACGATGGGTTCGACTGAAGCTTTCTTT
D: TRBD1; J: TRBJ1-5; V: TRBV18; size: few; CDR3: CASSRGQGPGQPQHF; DNA: TGTGCCAGCTCGCGGGGACAGGGTCCAGGGCAGCCCCAGCATTTT
D: NA; J: TRBJ1-4; V: TRBV7-2; size: few; CDR3: CASSAGGSYEKLFF; DNA: TGTGCCAGCAGCGCGGGTGGAAGTTATGAAAAACTGTTTTTT
D: TRBD1; J: TRBJ1-1; V: TRBV29-1; size: few; CDR3: CSVLGGQGNTEAFF; DNA: TGCAGCGTTCTGGGGGGACAGGGGAACACTGAAGCTTTCTTT
D: NA; J: TRBJ2-1; V: TRBV4-3; size: few; CDR3: CASSQDPPGERFSDEQFF; DNA: TGCGCCAGCAGCCAAGATCCGCCCGGGGAGCGTTTTAGCGATGAGCAGTTCTTC
D: TRBD1; J: TRBJ1-4; V: TRBV4-3; size: few; CDR3: CASSLNRGGEKLFF; DNA: TGCGCCAGCAGCCTAAACAGGGGCGGTGAAAAACTGTTTTTT
D: NA; J: TRBJ2-5; V: TRBV2; size: NA; CDR3: CASSGGNTQETQYF; DNA: TGTGCCAGCAGTGGGGGGAATACCCAAGAGACCCAGTACTTC
D: NA; J: TRBJ2-2; V: TRBV2; size: few; CDR3: CASTLRPNTGELFF; DNA: TGTGCCAGCACCCTAAGGCCGAACACCGGGGAGCTGTTTTTT
D: TRBD2; J: TRBJ2-5; V: TRBV24-1; size: NA; CDR3: CATSDPWRTSGENQETQYF; DNA: TGTGCCACCAGTGACCCATGGCGGACTAGCGGGGAGAACCAAGAGACCCAGTACTTC
D: TRBD2; J: TRBJ2-6; V: TRBV7-3; size: few; CDR3: CASSLMGTRYSSGANVLTF; DNA: TGTGCCAGCAGCTTAATGGGGACTAGATATTCCTCTGGGGCCAACGTCCTGACTTTC
D: TRBD1; J: TRBJ2-7; V: TRBV12-3/TRBV12-4; size: NA; CDR3: CASSPRRDRGDKQYF; DNA: TGTGCCAGCAGTCCCCGCCGGGACAGGGGGGACAAGCAGTACTTC
D: TRBD2; J: TRBJ2-5; V: TRBV15; size: few; CDR3: CATSSRLAGANTDTQYF; DNA: TGTGCCACCAGCAGCCGACTAGCGGGGGCCAACACAGATACGCAGTACTTC
D: NA; J: TRBJ1-4; V: TRBV28; size: few; CDR3: CASSSGDGRREKLFF; DNA: TGTGCCAGCAGTTCGGGAGACGGGCGGCGGGAAAAACTGTTTTTT
D: NA; J: TRBJ2-3; V: TRBV20-1; size: NA; CDR3: CSARDILAAFTDTQYF; DNA: TGCAGTGCTAGAGATATTTTAGCGGCCTTCACAGATACGCAGTATTTT
D: TRBD1; J: TRBJ2-5; V: TRBV7-2; size: many; CDR3: CASSKGPRGETQYF; DNA: TGTGCCAGCAGCAAAGGGCCCAGGGGGGAGACCCAGTACTTC
D: NA; J: TRBJ1-5; V: TRBV20-1; size: NA; CDR3: CSAREDINQPQHF; DNA: TGCAGTGCTAGAGAAGACATCAATCAGCCCCAGCATTTT
D: NA; J: TRBJ2-1; V: TRBV7-6; size: many; CDR3: CASSLDVLYNEQFF; DNA: TGTGCCAGCAGCTTAGATGTGTTATACAATGAGCAGTTCTTC
D: NA; J: TRBJ1-2; V: TRBV29-1; size: many; CDR3: CSVEPTGKNYGYTF; DNA: TGCAGCGTTGAACCCACAGGGAAAAACTATGGCTACACCTTC
D: TRBD2; J: TRBJ2-3; V: TRBV3-1; size: NA; CDR3: CASSPVAGGSTDTQYF; DNA: TGTGCCAGCAGTCCCGTAGCGGGGGGGAGCACAGATACGCAGTATTTT
D: TRBD1; J: TRBJ1-2; V: TRBV7-9; size: NA; CDR3: CASSPFAGGQGSNGYTF; DNA: TGTGCCAGCAGTCCTTTCGCCGGCGGACAGGGATCTAATGGCTACACCTTC
D: TRBD2; J: TRBJ2-1; V: TRBV7-3; size: few; CDR3: CASSRGTSGINEQFF; DNA: TGTGCCAGCAGCCGCGGGACTAGCGGAATCAATGAGCAGTTCTTC
D: NA; J: TRBJ1-2; V: TRBV7-8; size: NA; CDR3: CASSSTATGHNYGYTF; DNA: TGTGCCAGCAGCTCTACTGCAACGGGACATAACTATGGCTACACCTTC
D: NA; J: TRBJ2-7; V: TRBV28; size: many; CDR3: CASSSPSSTSGSYEQYF; DNA: TGTGCCAGCAGTTCCCCCTCGTCCACCTCCGGGAGCTACGAGCAGTACTTC
D: TRBD2; J: TRBJ2-3; V: TRBV5-1; size: NA; CDR3: CASSLSTSGITDTQYF; DNA: TGCGCCAGCAGCTTGTCCACTAGCGGGATTACAGATACGCAGTATTTT
D: NA; J: TRBJ2-3; V: TRBV30; size: NA; CDR3: CAWSTGLTDTQYF; DNA: TGTGCCTGGAGCACAGGGTTGACAGATACGCAGTATTTT
D: TRBD1; J: TRBJ2-7; V: TRBV2; size: few; CDR3: CASNPGQGVYEQYF; DNA: TGTGCCAGCAACCCGGGACAGGGGGTATACGAGCAGTACTTC
D: NA; J: TRBJ1-2; V: TRBV7-2; size: NA; CDR3: CASLAGGSGNGYGYTF; DNA: TGTGCCAGCCTCGCTGGGGGTTCAGGGAACGGCTATGGCTACACCTTC
D: NA; J: TRBJ2-2; V: TRBV5-1; size: NA; CDR3: CASRITGYTGELFF; DNA: TGCGCCAGCAGGATAACAGGGTATACCGGGGAGCTGTTTTTT
D: NA; J: TRBJ1-4; V: TRBV12-3/TRBV12-4; size: few; CDR3: CASSLLSNEKLFF; DNA: TGTGCCAGCAGTTTACTCTCGAATGAAAAACTGTTTTTT
D: NA; J: TRBJ2-7; V: TRBV7-9; size: few; CDR3: CASSLVSSTYEQYF; DNA: TGTGCCAGCAGCTTAGTCTCCAGTACCTACGAGCAGTACTTC
D: TRBD1; J: TRBJ1-2; V: TRBV7-3; size: many; CDR3: CASSLLPGGGYTF; DNA: TGTGCCAGCAGCTTATTGCCAGGGGGTGGCTACACCTTC
D: NA; J: TRBJ2-3; V: TRBV9; size: many; CDR3: CASSSDTDTQYF; DNA: TGTGCCAGCAGCTCAGACACAGATACGCAGTATTTT